A selection of T cell receptor beta chains follows, all from one sample in a study of blood T cell repertoires in COVID-19. TCRdb's table, derived via immunoSEQ multiplex PCR, lists solely in-frame clones and lacks some. The sample carries about 160,000 clones, less than 85% recorded once. The sample taken for sequencing was peripheral blood. Receptors were obtained from a woman between 40 and 55 years old with COVID-19, enrolled during active disease. The conserved cysteine and the conserved F or W are not part of the CDR3 here. A D gene is named only where the DNA matches it firmly. Clone sizes are given selectively: once, few, many, or a class where the clone is expanded.

d_call | v_call | clone_size | cdr3_aa
TRBD2 | TRBV9 | NA | ASSLTSGRNTGELF
TRBD2 | TRBV27 | NA | ASSLGLAGGFYNEQF
NA | TRBV19 | NA | ASSIGGSYEQY
TRBD2 | TRBV5-1 | few | ASSPTRTSDRGLYEQY
NA | TRBV20-1 | NA | SASETGNRYQPQH
NA | TRBV2 | NA | ASSDSPGGPTEAF
NA | TRBV2 | few | ASSLTGGASGANVLT
NA | TRBV3-1/TRBV3-2 | NA | ASSQGDFRETQY
NA | TRBV10-2 | NA | ASSESLTGFTYGYT
TRBD1 | TRBV7-8 | NA | ASSEPGQAIGETQY
TRBD1 | TRBV6-5 | NA | ASKVGGQGSLLF
TRBD2 | TRBV5-1 | NA | ASCPGGSYNEQF
TRBD1 | TRBV30 | few | AWSASDRPNYGYT
TRBD1 | TRBV5-5 | NA | ASSLVGGETQY
TRBD1 | TRBV7-9 | NA | ASSSGTGFGYT
NA | TRBV19 | NA | ASSIGSRADEQF
TRBD2 | TRBV28 | NA | ASSLPSGKLY
NA | TRBV7-8 | NA | ASSSQVENEQY
NA | TRBV30 | NA | AWSVRSTEAF
TRBD1 | TRBV7-9 | NA | ASSLAGTGPYGYT
TRBD2 | TRBV7-9 | NA | ASSRQGLVDPDTQY
NA | TRBV7-6 | once | ASSRRVLDGETQY
NA | TRBV11-1 | NA | ASSFHGRTNEKLF
NA | TRBV7-3 | few | ASSQTGKGGYT
NA | TRBV3-1/TRBV3-2 | few | ASSLGGAPNQPQH
TRBD2 | TRBV11-2 | NA | ASSLDVAGGSIQY
NA | TRBV2 | NA | ASSVPSSGSSYNEQF
NA | TRBV2 | NA | ASKSVTGELF
TRBD2 | TRBV7-9 | NA | ASSLPWGGDHEQY
NA | TRBV5-1 | NA | ASSLGGGSGTGELF
TRBD2 | TRBV28 | NA | ASSLILAGPNEQY
NA | TRBV12-3/TRBV12-4 | NA | ASRTGTYGYT
TRBD2 | TRBV9 | NA | ASSVVGGGGYEQF
TRBD2 | TRBV7-6 | NA | ASSFGVAGGNGELF
NA | TRBV15 | NA | ATSQRGNYNIQY
NA | TRBV7-2 | once | ASTLIVYDNEQF